The rows below give T cell receptor beta chains drawn from one sample of a study of multiple sclerosis patients with progressive multifocal leukoencephalopathy. Assay used: immunoSEQ multiplex PCR; TCRdb lists only in-frame clones, some missing. Of fewer than 35,000 clones detected, over 75% appear once; the ten largest clones hold roughly 3.1%. The source was PBMCs, collected from a patient treated with natalizumab. The origin of the receptors is a human donor with progressive multifocal leukoencephalopathy. The CDR3 runs from the conserved cysteine through the conserved F or W. Each record gives: clone size, D gene, J gene, V gene, CDR3 DNA, CDR3 protein. The D gene is left open where the match is weak. Expanded clones are given a class, and other clones once, few, many or no size at all.

clone_size: NA; d_call: NA; j_call: TRBJ1-1; v_call: TRBV30; cdr3_nt: TGTGCCTGGAGTAGTTCGGGTAGGGTGCGGGCTTTCTTT; cdr3_aa: CAWSSSGRVRAFF
clone_size: NA; d_call: TRBD1; j_call: TRBJ2-2; v_call: TRBV7-9; cdr3_nt: TGTGCCAGCAGCAGCCGGGACAGGGCCACCGGGGAGCTGTTTTTT; cdr3_aa: CASSSRDRATGELFF
clone_size: few; d_call: TRBD1; j_call: TRBJ1-3; v_call: TRBV28; cdr3_nt: TGTGCCGCAGGACAGGGGGATCTCGCCATATATTTT; cdr3_aa: CAAGQGDLAIYF
clone_size: NA; d_call: NA; j_call: TRBJ2-7; v_call: TRBV15; cdr3_nt: TGTGCCACCAGCAGAGATCCACAGGGTATCTACGAGCAGTACTTC; cdr3_aa: CATSRDPQGIYEQYF
clone_size: NA; d_call: TRBD1; j_call: TRBJ1-6; v_call: TRBV4-1; cdr3_nt: TGCGCCAGCAGCCGGGGACAGGGACTTAATTCACCCCTCCACTTT; cdr3_aa: CASSRGQGLNSPLHF
clone_size: once; d_call: NA; j_call: TRBJ2-1; v_call: TRBV2; cdr3_nt: TGTGCCAGCAGCGGACAGTCGAGCTCCTACAATGAGCAGTTCTTC; cdr3_aa: CASSGQSSSYNEQFF
clone_size: NA; d_call: NA; j_call: TRBJ2-2; v_call: TRBV18; cdr3_nt: TGTGCCAGCTCACCACAGGACAGAGAGAACACCGGGGAGCTGTTTTTT; cdr3_aa: CASSPQDRENTGELFF
clone_size: once; d_call: TRBD1; j_call: TRBJ2-7; v_call: TRBV7-2; cdr3_nt: TGTGCCAGCAGCAGAACCGGGACAGGGGGCTACGAGCAGTACTTC; cdr3_aa: CASSRTGTGGYEQYF
clone_size: once; d_call: NA; j_call: TRBJ2-7; v_call: TRBV6-6; cdr3_nt: TGTGCCAGCAGTTTGCCGAGCACCAACGAGCAGTACTTC; cdr3_aa: CASSLPSTNEQYF
clone_size: NA; d_call: NA; j_call: TRBJ1-2; v_call: TRBV18; cdr3_nt: TGTGCCAGCTCACCCACACGGGGCACTCTTGGCTACACCTTC; cdr3_aa: CASSPTRGTLGYTF
clone_size: NA; d_call: TRBD2; j_call: TRBJ2-7; v_call: TRBV7-2; cdr3_nt: TGTGCCAGCAGCTTAAGGGGGACTAGCGGCGCCTACGAGCAGTACTTC; cdr3_aa: CASSLRGTSGAYEQYF
clone_size: once; d_call: NA; j_call: TRBJ1-5; v_call: TRBV5-1; cdr3_nt: TGCGCCAGCAGCTTAGGGGAACCAAATCAGCCCCAGCATTTT; cdr3_aa: CASSLGEPNQPQHF
clone_size: NA; d_call: TRBD1; j_call: TRBJ1-3; v_call: TRBV15; cdr3_nt: TGTGCCACGAGAGACAGGGCCTCTGGAAACACCATATATTTT; cdr3_aa: CATRDRASGNTIYF
clone_size: NA; d_call: NA; j_call: TRBJ2-2; v_call: TRBV5-4; cdr3_nt: TGTGCCAGCAGCCCCTTGTCAGGGAGAGACACCGGGGAGCTGTTTTTT; cdr3_aa: CASSPLSGRDTGELFF
clone_size: NA; d_call: NA; j_call: TRBJ2-7; v_call: TRBV7-9; cdr3_nt: TGTGCCAGCAGCCCTCCAGGGCAGTACTTC; cdr3_aa: CASSPPGQYF
clone_size: NA; d_call: TRBD2; j_call: TRBJ2-7; v_call: TRBV19; cdr3_nt: TGTGCCAGTAGTAAAACTAGCGGGCCATACGAGCAGTACTTC; cdr3_aa: CASSKTSGPYEQYF
clone_size: once; d_call: TRBD2; j_call: TRBJ2-7; v_call: TRBV4-2; cdr3_nt: TGTGCCAGCAGCCAAGAGGGACTAGCGGGAGGGCCGGGAGAGCAGTACTTC; cdr3_aa: CASSQEGLAGGPGEQYF
clone_size: once; d_call: TRBD1; j_call: TRBJ1-3; v_call: TRBV25-1; cdr3_nt: TGTGCCAGCAGTCCCCAAAAGGGACAGTCTAACACCATATATTTT; cdr3_aa: CASSPQKGQSNTIYF
clone_size: once; d_call: TRBD1; j_call: TRBJ2-7; v_call: TRBV7-9; cdr3_nt: TGTGCCAGCAGCGTTATTGGGACAGGGGGCGAGTACTTC; cdr3_aa: CASSVIGTGGEYF
clone_size: NA; d_call: NA; j_call: TRBJ1-3; v_call: TRBV30; cdr3_nt: TGTGCCTGGTGGGCAGGGGCCTCTGGAAACACCATATATTTT; cdr3_aa: CAWWAGASGNTIYF
clone_size: NA; d_call: NA; j_call: TRBJ2-1; v_call: TRBV20-1; cdr3_nt: TGCAGCCCCAGGGGAGACAATGAGCAGTTCTTC; cdr3_aa: CSPRGDNEQFF
clone_size: NA; d_call: NA; j_call: TRBJ2-7; v_call: TRBV5-4; cdr3_nt: TGTGCCAGCAGCTTGGTCGGGGAGCACTACGAGCAGTACTTC; cdr3_aa: CASSLVGEHYEQYF
clone_size: NA; d_call: NA; j_call: TRBJ1-1; v_call: TRBV28; cdr3_nt: TGTGCCAGCAGATCTACGACAGGAACAAACACTGAAGCTTTCTTT; cdr3_aa: CASRSTTGTNTEAFF
clone_size: NA; d_call: NA; j_call: TRBJ1-5; v_call: TRBV10-3; cdr3_nt: TGTGCCATCAGTGAGTTGACTAATCAGCCCCAGCATTTT; cdr3_aa: CAISELTNQPQHF
clone_size: NA; d_call: NA; j_call: TRBJ1-1; v_call: TRBV10-3; cdr3_nt: TGTGCCATCAGGAAGCAACTGTCGGTCGGGAACACTGAAGCTTTCTTT; cdr3_aa: CAIRKQLSVGNTEAFF
clone_size: once; d_call: TRBD1; j_call: TRBJ1-3; v_call: TRBV6-6; cdr3_nt: TGTGCCAGCAGAATTCAGGGGGCCGGGGGAAACACCATATATTTT; cdr3_aa: CASRIQGAGGNTIYF
clone_size: NA; d_call: NA; j_call: TRBJ1-5; v_call: TRBV10-2; cdr3_nt: TGCGCCAGCAGGGAACCAGGGGGCAATCAGCCCCAGCATTTT; cdr3_aa: CASREPGGNQPQHF
clone_size: NA; d_call: TRBD1; j_call: TRBJ2-1; v_call: TRBV28; cdr3_nt: TGTGCCAGCAGTTTGTACGGGACAGGTACCTACAATGAGCAGTTCTTC; cdr3_aa: CASSLYGTGTYNEQFF
clone_size: NA; d_call: TRBD1; j_call: TRBJ1-4; v_call: TRBV25-1; cdr3_nt: TGTGCCAGCAGTGAACGCGACAGGGGGCGCGAAAAACTGTTTTTT; cdr3_aa: CASSERDRGREKLFF
clone_size: NA; d_call: TRBD1; j_call: TRBJ2-1; v_call: TRBV5-4; cdr3_nt: TGTGCCAGCAGCTTGTGGACAGGGGGTAATGAGCAGTTCTTC; cdr3_aa: CASSLWTGGNEQFF
clone_size: NA; d_call: TRBD2; j_call: TRBJ2-2; v_call: TRBV19; cdr3_nt: TGTGCCAGTAGGTGGCGGGAGACCGGGGAGCTGTTTTTT; cdr3_aa: CASRWRETGELFF
clone_size: NA; d_call: NA; j_call: TRBJ1-5; v_call: TRBV5-8; cdr3_nt: TGTGCCAGCAGCTTGGAGGGGCTGGGAAATCAGCCCCAGCATTTT; cdr3_aa: CASSLEGLGNQPQHF
clone_size: NA; d_call: TRBD2; j_call: TRBJ2-7; v_call: TRBV11-2; cdr3_nt: TGTGCCAGCAGCTTAGATTTTTCCCTAGCGGATTACGAGCAGTACTTC; cdr3_aa: CASSLDFSLADYEQYF
clone_size: NA; d_call: NA; j_call: TRBJ2-7; v_call: TRBV5-6; cdr3_nt: TGTGCCAGCGGACCTCGGTACGAGCAGTACTTC; cdr3_aa: CASGPRYEQYF
clone_size: NA; d_call: NA; j_call: TRBJ1-1; v_call: TRBV15; cdr3_nt: TGTGCCACCAGCAGAGATAATCGGGGGACTGAAGCTTTCTTT; cdr3_aa: CATSRDNRGTEAFF
clone_size: once; d_call: NA; j_call: TRBJ1-1; v_call: TRBV25-1; cdr3_nt: TGTGCCAGCAGTGAGGCAGTGAAAGCTTTCTTT; cdr3_aa: CASSEAVKAFF
clone_size: NA; d_call: NA; j_call: TRBJ1-1; v_call: TRBV18; cdr3_nt: TGTGCCAGCTCACCCCGAAAGGGTGGTGACACTGAAACTTTCTTT; cdr3_aa: CASSPRKGGDTETFF
clone_size: NA; d_call: TRBD2; j_call: TRBJ2-2; v_call: TRBV7-6; cdr3_nt: TGTGCCAGCAGCTTTAGCACTCTAGCGGCAAACACCGGGGAGCTGTTTTTT; cdr3_aa: CASSFSTLAANTGELFF
clone_size: NA; d_call: TRBD1; j_call: TRBJ1-5; v_call: TRBV19; cdr3_nt: TGTGCCAGTAGGACGGCCGGGACAGGGCACCGAGGTGACAATCAGCCCCAGCATTTT; cdr3_aa: CASRTAGTGHRGDNQPQHF
clone_size: NA; d_call: NA; j_call: TRBJ2-7; v_call: TRBV5-1; cdr3_nt: TGCGCCAGCAGCTTGCGAGGAGGAAACTACGAGCAGTACTTC; cdr3_aa: CASSLRGGNYEQYF
clone_size: NA; d_call: TRBD2; j_call: TRBJ2-1; v_call: TRBV2; cdr3_nt: TGTGCCAGCAGTGTGGGGAGGGCCGGGGAGAATGAGCAGTTCTTC; cdr3_aa: CASSVGRAGENEQFF
clone_size: NA; d_call: TRBD2; j_call: TRBJ2-7; v_call: TRBV11-2; cdr3_nt: TGTGCCAGCAGCCCGACTAGCGGGAGTTCCTACGAGCAGTACTTC; cdr3_aa: CASSPTSGSSYEQYF
clone_size: NA; d_call: NA; j_call: TRBJ2-1; v_call: TRBV7-7; cdr3_nt: TGTGCTAGCAGCTTAGGCGGGACTCCTTCGGATGAGCAGTTCTTC; cdr3_aa: CASSLGGTPSDEQFF
clone_size: NA; d_call: NA; j_call: TRBJ1-2; v_call: TRBV7-2; cdr3_nt: TGTGCCAGCAGCCCACAGGCCGGGGGCGTGAGTGGCTACACCTTC; cdr3_aa: CASSPQAGGVSGYTF
clone_size: NA; d_call: NA; j_call: TRBJ1-5; v_call: TRBV7-2; cdr3_nt: TGTGCCAGCAGCGTCGACCGAGATCAGCCCCAGCATTTT; cdr3_aa: CASSVDRDQPQHF
clone_size: NA; d_call: NA; j_call: TRBJ1-1; v_call: TRBV25-1; cdr3_nt: TGTGCCAGCAGCACCGGGCCTTCAAACACTGAAGCTTTCTTT; cdr3_aa: CASSTGPSNTEAFF